These 15 T cell receptor beta chains originate from one sample sequenced in a study of blood T cell repertoires in COVID-19. The data were produced by immunoSEQ multiplex PCR, yet TCRdb's version contains in-frame clones alone and is incomplete. The sample has a few hundred thousand clones, 87% seen once; the top ten hold around 10%. Sequenced material: PBMCs or T cells enriched from blood (not recorded which). Receptors originate from a woman between 45 and 65 years old who had recovered from COVID-19.

The chain employs TRBV7-2 and TRBJ1-3, with a tentative D call TRBD1 (5 bases). Germline CDR1 and CDR2: SGHTA and FQGNSA. Deletions cut 5 bases from V and 0 bases from J, with 17 bases between. The CDR3 spans 17 residues. Here the CDR3 DNA reads TGTGCCAGCAGCGCCACAGGATCCCGTTCCTCTGGAAACACCATATATTTT. It yields the protein CASSATGSRSSGNTIYF.

V usage is TRBV6-5 and J usage is TRBJ1-2; 11 bases are a match to TRBD1. Germline-derived CDR1 and CDR2 are MNHEY and SVGAGI. The CDR3 extends over 12 amino acids. V lost 10 bases to trimming and J lost 6 bases; unmatched junction nucleotides: 4. This CDR3 is CATRTGGDGYTF. CDR3 DNA: TGTGCCACCCGGACAGGGGGCGATGGCTACACCTTC.

The V and J genes are TRBV14 and TRBJ2-3; 9 bases are a match to TRBD2. Germline assignment: CDR1 SGHDN and CDR2 FVKESK. This CDR3 comprises 16 residues. J gave up 1 base and V 3 bases, and 5 bases lay outside the gene matches. CDR3 sequence: CASSHRGGAGTDTQYF. Here the CDR3 DNA reads TGTGCCAGCAGCCACCGCGGGGGGGCCGGCACAGATACGCAGTATTTT.

The V gene is TRBV4-3, the J gene TRBJ2-7; no clear D. From germline, CDR1 is LGHNA and CDR2 YSLEER. This CDR3 is 15 amino acids long. Trimming cost V 0 bases and J 0 bases, with 9 bases left between them. CDR3 sequence: CASSQEHESSYEQYF. For the CDR3, the DNA is TGCGCCAGCAGCCAAGAGCACGAGAGCTCCTACGAGCAGTACTTC.

The gene calls are TRBV10-3 and TRBJ2-7; D is undetermined. Germline CDR1 reads ENHRY; CDR2 reads SYGVKD. CDR3 size: 13 residues. V lost 3 bases to trimming and J lost 0 bases, with 6 bases between them. The CDR3 DNA reads as TGTGCCATCAGTGACGAGAACTCCTACGAGCAGTACTTC. Protein: CAISDENSYEQYF.

CDR3 sequence: CASSLSSGASYEQYF. CDR3 DNA sequence: TGTGCCAGCAGTTTAAGTAGCGGGGCCTCCTACGAGCAGTACTTC. The V call is TRBV27, the J call TRBJ2-7, with 8 bases matching TRBD2. With V trimmed by 2 bases and J by 0 bases, 3 bases remained unmatched. This CDR3 contains 15 residues. Looked up from germline, CDR1 is MNHEY and CDR2 is SMNVEV (reference sequence).

The chain combines TRBV10-3 with TRBJ1-6; D remains ambiguous. With 4 bases removed from V and 7 bases from J, the gap between germline ends came to 8 bases. The CDR3 consists of 13 residues. Germline loops: CDR1 ENHRY, CDR2 SYGVKD. The CDR3 coding sequence is TGTGCCATCAGTGCTCCACAGAATTCACCCCTCCACTTT. Protein: CAISAPQNSPLHF.

The chain is built from TRBV27 and TRBJ2-3; 14 positions match TRBD2. Germline CDR1 and CDR2: MNHEY and SMNVEV (reference sequence). The CDR3 contains 17 residues. After removal of 6 bases from V and 2 bases from J, the junction contained 7 bases not matched to a gene. The chain's CDR3 is CASSYRTSGGPTDTQYF. For the CDR3, the DNA is TGTGCCAGCAGCTATCGGACTAGCGGGGGGCCCACAGATACGCAGTATTTT.

This clone is a singleton in its sample. The rearrangement joins TRBV29-1 to TRBJ1-2; D perhaps matches TRBD1 (5 bases). This CDR3 is 11 amino acids long. The V end was cut by 6 bases, the J end by 7 bases, with 12 bases between. Germline V gives CDR1 SQVTM, CDR2 ANQGSEA. The DNA of the CDR3 is TGCAGCGTGATAGCAGGGTTTGGCTACACCTTC. This sequence encodes CSVIAGFGYTF.

The V call is TRBV6-5, the J call TRBJ2-1; 10 bases align to TRBD1. The CDR3 runs to 13 residues. The V segment lost 6 bases and the J segment 8 bases; nucleotides outside the gene matches: 4. From germline, CDR1 is MNHEY and CDR2 SVGAGI. The CDR3 nucleotides are TGTGCCAGCAGAGGACAGGGGGTCCATGAGCAGTTCTTC. This encodes CASRGQGVHEQFF.

This clone was counted between two and nine times. This chain joins TRBV2 and TRBJ2-7; 8 bases are shared with TRBD1. The CDR3 runs to 13 residues. The trim removed 9 bases at V and 4 bases at J, leaving 8 bases unmatched. The V gene's germline CDR1 is SNHLY and CDR2 FYNNEI. The CDR3 bases are TGTGCCAGTCTAACGGACAGGGAATACGAGCAGTACTTC. Residues: CASLTDREYEQYF.

The chain recombines TRBV19 with TRBJ1-2; a possible D gene is TRBD1 (6 bases). CDR3 length equals 15 residues. Deletions cut 0 bases from V and 4 bases from J, with 12 bases between. Germline V gene sequence: CDR1 LNHDA, CDR2 SQIVND (reference sequence). The CDR3 protein is CASSIDIGTSYGYTF. CDR3 nucleotides: TGTGCCAGTAGTATAGATATCGGGACATCCTATGGCTACACCTTC.

The chain combines TRBV29-1 with TRBJ2-7; D may be TRBD2 (6 bases). Germline V CDR1 and CDR2: SQVTM, ANQGSEA. Trimming cost V 6 bases and J 3 bases, with 15 bases left between them. The CDR3 loop spans 13 amino acids. The CDR3 loop reads CSVTGTLGYEQYF. As DNA, the CDR3 is TGCAGCGTAACCGGGACTTTGGGCTACGAGCAGTACTTC.

V is TRBV5-1 and J is TRBJ1-1; 7 bases agree with TRBD1. This CDR3 has 14 amino acids. In germline, CDR1 is SGHRS, CDR2 YFSETQ. V lost 5 bases to trimming and J lost 0 bases; unmatched junction nucleotides: 4. The CDR3 sequence is CASRPTGLNTEAFF. The CDR3 DNA follows: TGCGCCAGCAGACCGACAGGGCTGAACACTGAAGCTTTCTTT.

The J gene is TRBJ1-2, the V gene TRBV27; 8 bases line up with TRBD1. Per germline, CDR1 MNHEY and CDR2 SMNVEV (reference sequence). With V trimmed by 1 base and J by 4 bases, 14 bases remained unmatched. The CDR3 has 18 residues. The DNA for the CDR3 is TGTGCCAGCAGTTTATGGGGACAGGAAGGCGGCGGTAGCTATGGCTACACCTTC. This encodes CASSLWGQEGGGSYGYTF.